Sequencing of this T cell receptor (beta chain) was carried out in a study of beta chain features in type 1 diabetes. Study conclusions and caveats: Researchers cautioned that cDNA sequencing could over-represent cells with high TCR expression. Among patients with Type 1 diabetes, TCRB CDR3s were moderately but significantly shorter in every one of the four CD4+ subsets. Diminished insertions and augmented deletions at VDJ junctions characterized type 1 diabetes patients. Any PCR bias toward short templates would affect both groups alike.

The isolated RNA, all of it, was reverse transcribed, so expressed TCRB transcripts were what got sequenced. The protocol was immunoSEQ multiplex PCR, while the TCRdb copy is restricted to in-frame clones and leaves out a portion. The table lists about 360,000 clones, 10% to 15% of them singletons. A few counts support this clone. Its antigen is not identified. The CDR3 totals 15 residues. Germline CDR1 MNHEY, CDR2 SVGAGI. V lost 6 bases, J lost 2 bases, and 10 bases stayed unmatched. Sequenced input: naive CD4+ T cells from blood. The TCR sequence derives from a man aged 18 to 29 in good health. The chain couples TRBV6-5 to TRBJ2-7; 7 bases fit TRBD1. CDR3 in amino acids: CASSRGGQFTYEQYF. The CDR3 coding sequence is TGTGCCAGCAGCCGAGGGGGACAGTTTACCTACGAGCAGTACTTC.